A selection of T cell receptor beta chains follows, all from one sample in a study of technical replicates of blood from several donors. TCRdb keeps only in-frame clones here, not all; method: immunoSEQ multiplex PCR. Seen here are about 49,000 clones, about 94% observed once, and the top ten hold 3% to 5%. The sequenced sample was PBMCs. The receptors derive from a human donor in good health. Some clones in this sample may be carry-over from other donors' samples. Each CDR3 is given with its conserved first and last residue. Fields, in order: D gene, clone size, V gene, J gene, CDR3 protein, CDR3 DNA. The D gene is left open where the match is weak. Only some rows state a clone size, as once, few, many or a class for expanded clones.

.,.,TRBV10-3,TRBJ2-7,CATTPGGEQYF,TGTGCCACAACCCCCGGGGGCGAGCAGTACTTC
TRBD1,.,TRBV5-6,TRBJ1-5,CASSLGSLTGGVQPQHF,TGTGCCAGCAGCTTGGGTAGCCTTACAGGGGGCGTTCAGCCCCAGCATTTT
TRBD2,.,TRBV18,TRBJ2-5,CASSPLAGGTQYF,TGTGCCAGCTCACCCCTAGCGGGGGGGACCCAGTACTTC
TRBD2,.,TRBV4-2,TRBJ2-7,CASSQDLSGGTYEQYF,TGTGCCAGCAGCCAAGATTTAAGCGGGGGGACCTACGAGCAGTACTTC
.,.,TRBV5-4,TRBJ2-6,CASSFYVSSGANVLTF,TGTGCCAGCAGCTTTTACGTGAGCTCTGGGGCCAACGTCCTGACTTTC
TRBD2,.,TRBV11-1,TRBJ2-5,CASRSLAGGGVKTQYF,TGTGCCAGCAGGTCCCTAGCGGGAGGGGGCGTGAAGACCCAGTACTTC
TRBD1,once,TRBV7-8,TRBJ2-7,CASSLRTGHEQYF,TGTGCCAGCAGCCTCCGGACAGGGCACGAGCAGTACTTC
.,.,TRBV6-1,TRBJ2-2,CASRATSLNTGELFF,TGTGCCAGCAGGGCAACTAGCCTTAACACCGGGGAGCTGTTTTTT
TRBD1,.,TRBV11-1,TRBJ1-1,CASSAYRGVNTEAFF,TGTGCCAGCAGCGCCTACAGGGGGGTAAACACTGAAGCTTTCTTT
TRBD2,.,TRBV5-3,TRBJ2-7,CARSSGLAGARYEQYF,TGTGCCAGAAGCTCGGGACTAGCGGGAGCAAGGTACGAGCAGTACTTC
TRBD2,.,TRBV4-3,TRBJ2-7,CASSQVPAGAYEQYF,TGCGCCAGCAGCCAAGTCCCAGCGGGAGCTTACGAGCAGTACTTC
TRBD2,.,TRBV4-3,TRBJ2-7,CASSQDWRLAAYEQYF,TGCGCCAGCAGCCAAGATTGGAGACTAGCGGCTTACGAGCAGTACTTC
.,.,TRBV4-2,TRBJ1-1,CASSQLRSERGEAFF,TGTGCCAGCAGCCAACTCCGGTCCGAACGGGGTGAAGCTTTCTTT
TRBD1,.,TRBV6-5,TRBJ2-5,CASRGTGGLKTQYF,TGTGCCAGCAGGGGGACAGGGGGCCTGAAGACCCAGTACTTC
TRBD1,.,TRBV18,TRBJ2-7,CASSPFGQGHEQYF,TGTGCCAGCTCACCATTTGGACAGGGCCACGAGCAGTACTTC
.,.,TRBV2,TRBJ2-7,CASSGSRATGEQYF,TGTGCCAGCAGTGGGAGCAGGGCAACTGGCGAGCAGTACTTC
TRBD1,.,TRBV5-1,TRBJ1-4,CASSLQGGNEKLFF,TGCGCCAGCAGCTTACAGGGGGGAAATGAAAAACTGTTTTTT
.,.,TRBV19,TRBJ1-3,CASANLLGHTIYF,TGTGCCAGTGCAAACCTCCTTGGCCACACCATATATTTT
TRBD1,once,TRBV10-2,TRBJ1-3,CASSATGAGNTIYF,TGCGCCAGCAGTGCCACAGGGGCTGGAAACACCATATATTTT